This T cell receptor beta chain was profiled in a study of T cell repertoires in cytomegalovirus infection. About the research overall: Public TCR beta signatures were indicative of both CMV infection and a matching HLA type. Study-wide results and limits: HLA-C-restricted TCR beta clonotypes specific for CMV led the ex vivo response. CMV carriers having the relevant HLA were flagged by cumulative public TCR beta family frequency.

TCRdb passed the reads through MiXCR, listing each CDR3 protein once. The table records roughly 720,000 distinct CDR3 sequences, 35% of them present only once. Remarks on this clonotype: The antigen is undetermined.

The trim removed 1 base at V and 7 bases at J, leaving 14 bases unmatched. The CDR3 is made up of 16 amino acids. Germline CDR1 is GTSNPN and CDR2 is SVGIG (reference sequence). Sequences were obtained from PBMCs. This TCR came from a human donor in good health (CMV status not recorded). Some clones in this sample may be carry-over from other donors' samples. This sequence joins TRBV30 and TRBJ1-1; 8 bases agree with TRBD1. Written as DNA, the CDR3 is TGTGCCTGGAGTGCGTACAGGGCCAGGACAGGGATTGAAGCTTTCTTT. Its protein is CAWSAYRARTGIEAFF. Together with reference TRBV30 and TRBJ1-1, the CDR3 gives the full variable domain: SQTIHQWPATLVQPVGSPLSLECTVEGTSNPNLYWYRQAAGRGLQLLFYSVGIGQISSEVPQNLSASRPQDRQFILSSKKLLLSDSGFYLCAWSAYRARTGIEAFFGQGTRLTVV.